This TCR beta chain came from a study of follicular helper T cells after annual influenza vaccination. At the level of the study: For some subjects, blood spans the 2013-2014, 2014-2015 and 2015-2016 annual vaccinations.

To note about this clone: Its antigen is unknown.

Time point described: 2014-2015 season, 7 days after vaccination. Before and after seasonal inactivated influenza vaccination, adults gave blood for sorting CD4 subsets for sequencing. Trimming left V 0 bases short and J 8 bases short, with 17 bases between. This CDR3 has 15 residues. Germline CDR1 SGHTS, CDR2 YDEGEE. Repertoires were generated with immunoSEQ multiplex PCR, while TCRdb's copy carries only in-frame clones and drops some. This sample has a few thousand clones, with around 80% found just once. Study findings and constraints: Undersampling of larger non-cTfh compartments could not be excluded. Successive annual vaccinations recalled a recurrent oligoclonal ICOS+CD38+ cTfh response with influenza-specific clonotypes.

The sequencing used CXCR5- memory CD4+ T cells sorted from blood, collected 7 days after influenza vaccination. The receptor was isolated from an adult who received the influenza vaccine. This chain joins TRBV5-8 and TRBJ1-2; no reliable D call. Here the CDR3 reads CASSLAGWHFLGYTF. CDR3 DNA sequence: TGTGCCAGCAGCTTGGCCGGGTGGCATTTTTTGGGCTACACCTTC.